The 20 T cell receptor beta chains reported below all come from one sample, sequenced in a study of T cells in Graves' hyperthyroidism and ophthalmopathy. Researchers amplified the TCR beta CDR3 regions from RNA transcripts. During a first-round RT-PCR of the TCR CDR3, the HTBI primer set was used. TCRdb re-analysed the multiplex PCR reads in MiXCR, keeping a single row per CDR3 protein. Of roughly 500,000 distinct CDR3 sequences in the sample, 14% were seen once. The source material was blood. All receptors come from a woman aged 30 to 39 with Graves' hyperthyroidism that later progressed to Graves' ophthalmopathy.

In this sample, this clonotype turned up many times. J is TRBJ1-2 and V is TRBV28; maybe TRBD1 (5 bases). The CDR3 length is 13 residues. V lost 5 bases and J lost 4, with 11 bases in between. Germline CDR1 reads MDHEN; CDR2 reads SYDVKM. For the CDR3, the DNA is TGTGCCAGCAGTCGGGGCCTAGGCTATGGCTACACCTTC. It encodes CASSRGLGYGYTF.

This clonotype has just a few counts. This chain connects TRBV19 to TRBJ2-1; D gene ambiguous. The CDR3 totals 11 residues. V lost 0 bases and J 13 bases, leaving 7 bases between the germline ends. Looked up from germline, CDR1 is LNHDA and CDR2 is SQIVND (reference sequence). In DNA form, the CDR3 reads TGTGCCAGTAGTATAGATGCGGCACAGTTCTTC. This gives the protein CASSIDAAQFF.

This clonotype was seen repeatedly, ten times or more. The chain has TRBV10-3 and TRBJ2-1; 14 nucleotides match TRBD2. In germline, CDR1 is ENHRY, CDR2 SYGVKD. The CDR3 sequence is 16 residues long. J lost 8 bases, V lost 6 bases, and 9 bases had no gene match. DNA of the CDR3: TGTGCCATCAGGGGGGACGGGACTAGCGGGAGCTATGAGCAGTTCTTC. Its translation is CAIRGDGTSGSYEQFF.

This clonotype was detected ten times or more. The CDR3 here is CASSAYRVSSYNEQFF. CDR3 nucleotide sequence: TGTGCCAGCAGCGCCTACAGGGTGAGTTCCTACAATGAGCAGTTCTTC. V is TRBV11-3 and J is TRBJ2-1; tentatively, D is TRBD1 (6 bases). Germline CDR1 SGHNT, CDR2 YENEEA. The ends were cut back, 5 bases at V and 1 base at J, with 15 bases in the middle. CDR3 length equals 16 residues. The full variable domain, in which reference TRBV11-3 and TRBJ2-1 provide the parts outside the CDR3, is EAGVVQSPRYKIIEKKQPVAFWCNPISGHNTLYWYLQNLGQGPELLIRYENEEAVDDSQLPKDRFSAERLKGVDSTLKIQPAELGDSAVYLCASSAYRVSSYNEQFFGPGTRLTVL.

This clonotype was detected ten times or more. This may arise from a read error, as a much more abundant clone is one base away. The V gene is TRBV28, the J gene TRBJ2-1, with D possibly matching TRBD1 (6 bases). CDR3 length equals 13 residues. From germline, CDR1 is MDHEN and CDR2 SYDVKM. Trimming took 6 bases from V and 7 from J, leaving 13 bases between them. The CDR3 nucleotides read TGTGCCAGCAGGTGGAAGGGGGAAAATGAGCAGTTCTTC. Its protein is CASRWKGENEQFF.

This rearrangement joins TRBV9 to TRBJ1-2; the match to TRBD1 covers 7 bases. The germline CDR1 and CDR2 sequences are SGDLS and YYNGEE. This CDR3 has 14 residues. V lost 3 bases to trimming and J lost 7 bases; unmatched junction nucleotides: 9. The CDR3 DNA reads TGTGCCAGCAGCGACAGACAGGGAAGCTCTGGCTACACCTTC. Translating it yields CASSDRQGSSGYTF.

This clonotype was seen repeatedly, ten times or more. The chain couples TRBV30 to TRBJ2-2; D not certain. The V gene lost 5 bases and the J gene lost 3 bases, with 7 bases spanning the gap. From germline, CDR1 is GTSNPN and CDR2 SVGIG (reference sequence). The CDR3 is 12 residues long. The CDR3 sequence is CAWGRDTGELFF. The CDR3 DNA sequence: TGTGCCTGGGGACGGGACACCGGGGAGCTGTTTTTT.

This clonotype was recorded at least ten times. The chain links TRBV4-1 to TRBJ2-3; the D gene is possibly TRBD1 (5 bases). V shed 4 bases and J shed 0 bases, with 5 bases lying between them. This CDR3 has 13 amino acids. The V gene's germline CDR1 is MGHRA and CDR2 YSYEKL. CDR3 region: CASSRQSTDTQYF. CDR3 coding DNA: TGCGCCAGCAGCCGACAGAGCACAGATACGCAGTATTTT.

At least ten counts were recorded for this clonotype. The V call is TRBV6-2 or TRBV6-3, the J call TRBJ1-3, with 8 nucleotides matching TRBD1. Losses at the gene ends were 6 bases for V and 4 bases for J; bases not matched to a gene: 8. The CDR3 extends over 15 amino acids. CDR1 is MNHEY and CDR2 is SVGEGT in the germline V gene. The CDR3 loop is CASSDGQGYGNTIYF. The CDR3 region has the DNA TGTGCCAGCAGCGACGGACAGGGATACGGAAACACCATATATTTT.

This clonotype has a count of ten or more. This chain joins TRBV3-1 and TRBJ2-1, with 7 bases identical to TRBD2. Losses at the gene ends were 1 base for V and 2 bases for J; bases not matched to a gene: 2. The V gene's germline CDR1 is LGHDT and CDR2 YNNKEL (reference sequence). This CDR3 comprises 15 residues. CDR3 nucleotides: TGTGCCAGCAGCCAAGGGACTAGTACCTACAATGAGCAGTTCTTC. Translation gives CASSQGTSTYNEQFF.

As for this clonotype: Germline is not matched at one junction end, which may reflect a read error. The chain is built from TRBV6-1 and TRBJ2-5, with 11 nucleotides matching TRBD2. The germline CDR1 and CDR2 sequences are MNHNS and SASEGT. The CDR3 contains 13 residues. The CDR3 loop is CASRPSLAGVENF. The CDR3 coding sequence is TGTGCCAGCAGACCCTCACTAGCGGGAGTCGAGAACTTC.

This clonotype was found many times. This chain uses TRBV6-5 with TRBJ2-7; D call uncertain. CDR1 is MNHEY, CDR2 SVGAGI, per germline. The CDR3 contains 14 residues. With 2 bases removed from V and 2 bases from J, the gap between germline ends came to 10 bases. CDR3 nucleotides: TGTGCCAGCAGTTACCTCGGACGAACCTACGAGCAGTACTTC. The encoded protein is CASSYLGRTYEQYF.

This clonotype has only one observation. The chain carries TRBV19 and TRBJ2-1; TRBD2 matches at 11 bases. This CDR3 is 15 amino acids long. CDR1 and CDR2 (germline): LNHDA, SQIVND (reference sequence). Trimming cost V 3 bases and J 8 bases; bases outside gene matches: 6. This CDR3 is CASSIFSGGDYEQFF. In DNA form, the CDR3 reads TGTGCCAGTAGTATTTTTAGCGGGGGGGACTATGAGCAGTTCTTC.

Ten or more counts support this clonotype. This sequence joins TRBV7-2 and TRBJ2-3; TRBD2 matches 7 bases. Germline assignment: CDR1 SGHTA and CDR2 FQGNSA. The CDR3 runs 15 residues. The ends lost 5 bases at V and 2 bases at J; junction bases unmatched: 7. CDR3 coding DNA: TGTGCCAGCAGCCCGGTGCGGGGGTTCACAGATACGCAGTATTTT. Translating gives CASSPVRGFTDTQYF.

This clonotype was detected many times. This chain connects TRBV7-8 to TRBJ2-7; TRBD1 is a possible D gene (5 bases). Germline lookup yields CDR1 SGHVS and CDR2 FQNEAQ. This CDR3 is 14 amino acids long. The ends were cut back, 3 bases at V and 0 bases at J, with 9 bases in the middle. The CDR3 loop reads CASSLGPVSYEQYF. DNA for the CDR3: TGTGCCAGCAGCTTGGGGCCGGTCTCCTACGAGCAGTACTTC.

Ten or more counts support this clonotype. CDR3 sequence reads: CASSPSGKEQGAVEETQYF. The CDR3 DNA reads TGTGCCAGCAGCCCCAGTGGAAAAGAACAGGGGGCAGTGGAAGAGACCCAGTACTTC. This chain uses TRBV11-2 with TRBJ2-5; 9 bases are a match to TRBD1. This CDR3 region has 19 residues. Germline V gene sequence: CDR1 SGHAT, CDR2 FQNNGV. V lost 5 bases and J lost 3; bases outside the gene matches: 19.

This sequence joins TRBV16 and TRBJ2-5; TRBD2 agrees at 8 bases. CDR3 length: 15 residues. V shed 7 bases, J shed 1 base, and the junction held 8 bases outside the gene matches. CDR1 and CDR2 from the germline V gene are KGHSY and FQNENV. The CDR3 protein is CASTPTSGIQETQYF. As DNA, the CDR3 is TGTGCCAGCACCCCTACTAGCGGTATCCAAGAGACCCAGTACTTC.

The V gene is TRBV10-3, the J gene TRBJ1-1, with D tentatively TRBD1 (5 bases). Deletions cut 6 bases from V and 5 bases from J, with 16 bases between. The germline V gene encodes CDR1 ENHRY and CDR2 SYGVKD. This CDR3 spans 14 amino acids. The CDR3 here is CAIRTTEFGTEAFF. CDR3 in DNA: TGTGCCATCAGGACGACAGAATTCGGGACTGAAGCTTTCTTT.

This clonotype appeared many times. The J gene is TRBJ2-1, the V gene TRBV30, with 7 positions matching TRBD1. The CDR3 sequence is 14 residues long. J was trimmed by 3 bases and V by 2 bases; bases with no gene match: 4. Germline loops: CDR1 GTSNPN, CDR2 SVGIG (reference sequence). In DNA, the CDR3 is TGTGCCTGGAGTCGGACAGGAATCTACAATGAGCAGTTCTTC. Its translation: CAWSRTGIYNEQFF.

There are many counts of this clonotype. The chain couples TRBV6-1 to TRBJ2-7; D may be TRBD1 or TRBD2 (5 bases each). Germline loops: CDR1 MNHNS, CDR2 SASEGT. Trimming stripped 0 bases from V and 9 bases from J, with 12 bases between. The CDR3 consists of 13 residues. The CDR3 loop reads CASSEAGDVGQYF. The DNA for the CDR3 is TGTGCCAGCAGTGAAGCAGGGGACGTAGGGCAGTACTTC.